The 7 T cell receptor beta chains below were found in one sample sequenced in a study of T cell responses to AZD1222 COVID-19 vaccine. Repertoires were generated with immunoSEQ multiplex PCR, while TCRdb's copy carries only in-frame clones and drops some. This table has approximately 120,000 clones, around 83% appearing once. This specimen was peripheral blood, taken 28 days after the second AZD1222 dose. These receptor sequences come from an adult who received the AZD1222 COVID-19 vaccine.

The chain employs TRBV29-1 and TRBJ1-4; TRBD1 aligns across 7 bases. The CDR3 is 13 residues long. Germline CDR1 is SQVTM and CDR2 is ANQGSEA. J gave up 5 bases and V 4 bases, and 4 bases lay outside the gene matches. The DNA of the CDR3 is TGCAGCGTTGTAAACAGGGGAAATGAAAAACTGTTTTTT. Protein sequence: CSVVNRGNEKLFF.

This clone showed up just a few times. The rearrangement joins TRBV27 to TRBJ1-2; maybe TRBD1 (5 bases). The CDR3 is 17 residues long. Looked up from germline, CDR1 is MNHEY and CDR2 is SMNVEV (reference sequence). Deletions cut 0 bases from V and 0 bases from J, with 14 bases between. The CDR3 loop is CASSLSILGTSNYGYTF. The CDR3 bases are TGTGCCAGCAGTTTATCAATCTTAGGGACCTCTAACTATGGCTACACCTTC.

The chain couples TRBV6-5 to TRBJ1-1; D perhaps matches TRBD1 (5 bases). V lost 4 bases to trimming and J lost 0 bases, with 12 bases between them. The CDR3 loop spans 15 amino acids. Germline V gene lookup returns CDR1 MNHEY and CDR2 SVGAGI. CDR3 residues: CASSSFDRVNTEAFF. Written as DNA, the CDR3 is TGTGCCAGCAGTTCGTTTGACAGAGTGAACACTGAAGCTTTCTTT.

The rearrangement links TRBV28 to TRBJ2-1; 7 bases are a match to TRBD1. J gave up 9 bases and V 7 bases, and 15 bases lay outside the gene matches. Germline V lookup: CDR1 MDHEN, CDR2 SYDVKM. The CDR3 consists of 15 residues. CDR3 nucleotide sequence: TGTGCCAGCACCTGGGGACAGCCTGGGTATGGTGAGCAGTTCTTC. It translates to CASTWGQPGYGEQFF.

CDR3 DNA: TGCAGCGGCTCAACGGGGTTCACAGATACGCAGTATTTT. Its protein product is CSGSTGFTDTQYF. The chain combines TRBV29-1 with TRBJ2-3, with a tentative D call TRBD2 (5 bases). V was cut by 7 bases and J by 2 bases, with 13 bases left in between. The CDR3 is 13 residues long. Germline assignment: CDR1 SQVTM and CDR2 ANQGSEA.

The chain combines TRBV2 with TRBJ1-4; no clear D gene. Germline lookup yields CDR1 SNHLY and CDR2 FYNNEI. Trimming removed 10 bases at V and 5 bases at J, with 14 bases between. This CDR3 spans 13 amino acids. This CDR3 reads CATPAVLNEKLFF. The CDR3, as DNA: TGTGCCACTCCGGCAGTCTTAAATGAAAAACTGTTTTTT.

V is TRBV29-1 and J is TRBJ1-1; D not resolved. V was clipped by 2 bases and J by 2 bases, with 6 bases between them. The length of the CDR3 is 12 residues. The V gene's germline CDR1 is SQVTM and CDR2 ANQGSEA. The CDR3 loop is CSVEITNTEAFF. Written as DNA, the CDR3 is TGCAGCGTTGAAATCACAAACACTGAAGCTTTCTTT. Combining the CDR3 with reference TRBV29-1 and TRBJ1-1 gives the whole variable domain SAVISQKPSRDICQRGTSLTIQCQVDSQVTMMFWYRQQPGQSLTLIATANQGSEATYESGFVIDKFPISRPNLTFSTLTVSNMSPEDSSIYLCSVEITNTEAFFGQGTRLTVV.